This T cell receptor (beta chain) was recovered during a study of T cell responses to AZD1222 COVID-19 vaccine. Study outcomes and limitations: The span of vaccine-associated CD4 TCRs extended across spike, with dominance at 160-218 and 743-854.

This CDR3 is 13 amino acids long. Germline lookup yields CDR1 MDHEN and CDR2 SYDVKM. Trimming pared 2 bases from V and 6 bases from J, leaving 10 bases between. Comment on this clone: Its antigen is not identified.

Profiled with immunoSEQ multiplex PCR; TCRdb holds only in-frame clones, not every one. The sample holds approximately 98,000 clones, roughly nine tenths seen once. The sequence was obtained from an adult in good health. Sequences were derived from peripheral blood, sampled on day 0 of MenACWY control vaccination. The rearrangement uses TRBV28 and TRBJ1-1; D unclear. DNA of the CDR3: TGTGCCAGCAGTTTACCAGAGATTGCTGAAGCTTTCTTT. The encoded protein is CASSLPEIAEAFF.